These 3 T cell receptor beta chains share one sample of origin, sequenced in a study of T cells of healthy individuals. TCRdb re-analysed the 5' RACE reads in MiXCR, keeping a single row per CDR3 protein. The sample yields about 82,000 distinct CDR3 sequences, approximately 4.7% seen once. The receptor source for this set is a female donor in good health.

This clonotype was observed many times. The V gene is TRBV12-3 or TRBV12-4, the J gene TRBJ1-6; perhaps TRBD1 as D (6 bases). The V gene lost 1 base and the J gene lost 6 bases, with 13 bases spanning the gap. The length of the CDR3 is 16 residues. As DNA, the CDR3 is TGTGCCAGCAGTTTAGTAGCCGGACAGCCTAATTCACCCCTCCACTTT. Its translation is CASSLVAGQPNSPLHF.

Ten or more counts support this clonotype. For the CDR3, the DNA is TGTGCCAGCAGCTCAGGGGGCTTAATCGAGCAGTACTTC. Translation: CASSSGGLIEQYF. The gene calls are TRBV12-3 or TRBV12-4 and TRBJ2-7, with 8 bases lining up with TRBD1. The CDR3 covers 13 residues. The V segment lost 6 bases and the J segment 6 bases; nucleotides outside the gene matches: 7.

The V call is TRBV29-1, the J call TRBJ1-6; TRBD1 agrees at 8 bases. CDR1 is SQVTM, CDR2 ANQGSEA, per germline. The junction had 3 bases not matched to a gene; V was cut back by 7 bases and J by 7 bases. This CDR3 is built from 12 residues. The CDR3 region is CSARQGNSPLHF. The CDR3 DNA reads TGCAGCGCCCGACAGGGGAATTCACCCCTCCACTTT.